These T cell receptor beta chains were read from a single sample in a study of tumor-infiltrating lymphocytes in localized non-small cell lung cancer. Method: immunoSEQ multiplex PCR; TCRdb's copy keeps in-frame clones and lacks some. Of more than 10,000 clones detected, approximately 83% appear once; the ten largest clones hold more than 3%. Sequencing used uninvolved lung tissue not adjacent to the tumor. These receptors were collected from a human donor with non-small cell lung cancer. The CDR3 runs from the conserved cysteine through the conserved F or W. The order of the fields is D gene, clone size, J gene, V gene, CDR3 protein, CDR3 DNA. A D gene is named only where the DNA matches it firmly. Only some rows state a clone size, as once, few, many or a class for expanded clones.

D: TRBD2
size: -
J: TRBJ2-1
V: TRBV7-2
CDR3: CASSLVPSGRGEQFF
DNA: TGTGCCAGCAGCTTAGTGCCTAGCGGGCGGGGTGAGCAGTTCTTC

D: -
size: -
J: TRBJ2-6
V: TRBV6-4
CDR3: CASSVRAASSGANVLTF
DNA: TGTGCCAGCAGTGTTAGGGCCGCGAGCTCTGGGGCCAACGTCCTGACTTTC

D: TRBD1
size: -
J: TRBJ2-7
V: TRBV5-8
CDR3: CASPPGQIAYEQYF
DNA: TGTGCCAGCCCTCCGGGACAGATAGCCTACGAGCAGTACTTC

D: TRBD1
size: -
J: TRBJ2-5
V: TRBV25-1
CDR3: CASSDSGQGRETQYF
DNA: TGTGCCAGCAGTGACTCGGGACAGGGGCGGGAGACCCAGTACTTC

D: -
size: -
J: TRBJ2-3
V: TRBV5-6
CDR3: CASSLLQGPSTDTQYF
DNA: TGTGCCAGCAGCTTACTACAGGGACCTAGCACAGATACGCAGTATTTT

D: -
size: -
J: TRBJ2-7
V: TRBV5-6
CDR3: CASSPGGYEQYF
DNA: TGTGCCAGCAGCCCCGGGGGATACGAGCAGTACTTC

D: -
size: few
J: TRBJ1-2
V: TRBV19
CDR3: CASKRAGPDYGYTF
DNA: TGTGCCAGTAAAAGGGCAGGGCCGGACTATGGCTACACCTTC

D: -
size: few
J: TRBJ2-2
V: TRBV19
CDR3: CARTRVATGELFF
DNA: TGTGCCAGGACCAGGGTGGCCACCGGGGAGCTGTTTTTT

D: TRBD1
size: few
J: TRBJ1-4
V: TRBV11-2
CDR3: CASSRTGLKLFF
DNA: TGTGCCAGCAGCCGGACAGGGCTAAAACTGTTTTTT

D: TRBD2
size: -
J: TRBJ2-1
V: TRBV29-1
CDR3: CSVIAGEVGNEQFF
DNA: TGCAGCGTGATAGCGGGGGAGGTAGGCAATGAGCAGTTCTTC

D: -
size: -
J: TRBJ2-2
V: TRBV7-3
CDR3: CASSTSGSTGELFF
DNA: TGTGCCAGCAGCACAAGCGGGTCCACCGGGGAGCTGTTTTTT

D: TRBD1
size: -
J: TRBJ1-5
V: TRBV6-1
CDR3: CASSDGQGSRPQHF
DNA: TGTGCCAGCAGTGACGGACAGGGGTCAAGGCCCCAGCATTTT

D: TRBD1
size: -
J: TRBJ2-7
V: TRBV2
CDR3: CASRAQGVYEQYF
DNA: TGTGCCAGCAGGGCACAGGGGGTCTACGAGCAGTACTTC

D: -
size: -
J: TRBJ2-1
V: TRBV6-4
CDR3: CASSVGTTNEQFF
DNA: TGTGCCAGCAGTGTGGGGACGACCAATGAGCAGTTCTTC

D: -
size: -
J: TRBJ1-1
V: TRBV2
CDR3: CASCRGAANTEAFF
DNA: TGTGCCAGCTGCAGGGGCGCGGCGAACACTGAAGCTTTCTTT

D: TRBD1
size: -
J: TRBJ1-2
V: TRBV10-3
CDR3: CAITDGTGARGPYGYTF
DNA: TGTGCCATCACCGATGGGACAGGGGCGCGGGGACCCTATGGCTACACCTTC

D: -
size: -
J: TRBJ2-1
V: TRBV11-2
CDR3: CASSLPGPDYNEQFF
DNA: TGTGCCAGCAGCTTACCGGGACCTGACTACAATGAGCAGTTCTTC

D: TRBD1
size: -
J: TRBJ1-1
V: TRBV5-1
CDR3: CASSLALDRGWTEAFF
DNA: TGCGCCAGCAGCTTGGCCCTGGACAGGGGATGGACTGAAGCTTTCTTT

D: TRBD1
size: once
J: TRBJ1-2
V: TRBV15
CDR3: CATSPSQGVTTYGYTF
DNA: TGTGCCACCAGTCCTTCACAGGGGGTGACAACCTATGGCTACACCTTC

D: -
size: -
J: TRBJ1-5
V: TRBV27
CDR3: CASSGLMGQPQHF
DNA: TGTGCCAGCAGTGGGTTGATGGGTCAGCCCCAGCATTTT

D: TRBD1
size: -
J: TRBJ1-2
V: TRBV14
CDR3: CASIPRQGDYGYTF
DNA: TGTGCCAGCATACCACGACAGGGGGACTATGGCTACACCTTC

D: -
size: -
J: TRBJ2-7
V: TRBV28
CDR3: CASSGGLYEQYF
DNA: TGTGCCAGCTCAGGGGGACTCTACGAGCAGTACTTC

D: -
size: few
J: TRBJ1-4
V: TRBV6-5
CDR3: CASRSLGSLNEKLFF
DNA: TGTGCCAGCAGATCCTTGGGTAGCCTGAATGAAAAACTGTTTTTT

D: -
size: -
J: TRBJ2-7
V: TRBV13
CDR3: CASSHWGQGNSYEQYF
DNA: TGTGCCAGCAGCCACTGGGGGCAGGGGAATTCCTACGAGCAGTACTTC

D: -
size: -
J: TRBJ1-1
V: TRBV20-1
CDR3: CSAQRDTEAFF
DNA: TGCAGTGCTCAACGCGACACTGAAGCTTTCTTT

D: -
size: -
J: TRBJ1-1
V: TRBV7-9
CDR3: CASSFQDTEAFF
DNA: TGTGCCAGCAGTTTTCAGGACACTGAAGCTTTCTTT

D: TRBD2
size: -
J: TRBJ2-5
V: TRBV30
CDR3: CAWSATSGGAETQYF
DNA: TGTGCCTGGAGTGCTACTAGCGGGGGGGCAGAGACCCAGTACTTC

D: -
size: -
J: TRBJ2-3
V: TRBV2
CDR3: CASTSGGYSTQYF
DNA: TGTGCCAGCACCAGTGGTGGCTACAGTACGCAGTATTTT

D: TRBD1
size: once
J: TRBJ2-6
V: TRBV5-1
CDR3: CASSGTGGAGANVLTF
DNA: TGCGCCAGCAGCGGGACAGGGGGCGCCGGGGCCAACGTCCTGACTTTC

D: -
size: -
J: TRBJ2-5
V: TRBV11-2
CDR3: CASSLGVSRRETQYF
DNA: TGTGCCAGCAGCTTGGGGGTATCGCGGAGAGAGACCCAGTACTTC

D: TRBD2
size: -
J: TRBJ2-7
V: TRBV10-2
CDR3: CASRPTSGSGYEQYF
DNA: TGCGCCAGCAGACCTACTAGCGGGAGTGGGTACGAGCAGTACTTC

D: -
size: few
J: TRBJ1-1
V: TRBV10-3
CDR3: CAISERPYGGAFF
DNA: TGTGCCATCAGTGAGAGGCCCTATGGGGGAGCTTTCTTT

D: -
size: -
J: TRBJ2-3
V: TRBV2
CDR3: CASSLTDTQYF
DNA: TGTGCCAGCAGTCTGACAGATACGCAGTATTTT

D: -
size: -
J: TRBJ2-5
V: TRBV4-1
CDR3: CASSLGSGTIQETQYF
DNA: TGCGCCAGCAGCCTTGGAAGCGGAACGATACAAGAGACCCAGTACTTC

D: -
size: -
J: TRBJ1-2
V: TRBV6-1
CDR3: CASNSGTTRGYGYTF
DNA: TGTGCCAGCAACTCCGGGACGACGAGGGGCTATGGCTACACCTTC

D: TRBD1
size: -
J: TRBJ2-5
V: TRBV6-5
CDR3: CASSYSGQGETQYF
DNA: TGTGCCAGCAGTTACTCAGGACAGGGAGAGACCCAGTACTTC

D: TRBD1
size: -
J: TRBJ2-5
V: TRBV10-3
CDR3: CAISKAKQGYQETQYF
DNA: TGTGCCATCAGTAAAGCCAAACAGGGGTACCAAGAGACCCAGTACTTC

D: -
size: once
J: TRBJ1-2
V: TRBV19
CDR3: CATTRGTAYGYTF
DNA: TGTGCCACTACACGGGGAACGGCGTATGGCTACACCTTC

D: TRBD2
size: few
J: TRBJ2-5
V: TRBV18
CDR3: CASSPRAASGLQETQYF
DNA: TGTGCCAGCTCACCACGGGCGGCTAGCGGGCTCCAAGAGACCCAGTACTTC

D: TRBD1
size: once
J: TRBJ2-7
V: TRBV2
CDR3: CASSESIGGTDEQYF
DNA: TGTGCCAGCAGTGAATCCATAGGGGGCACAGACGAGCAGTACTTC

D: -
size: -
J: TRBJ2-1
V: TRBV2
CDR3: CASSEGRLGGEQFF
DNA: TGTGCCAGCAGTGAAGGGAGGTTGGGGGGTGAGCAGTTCTTC

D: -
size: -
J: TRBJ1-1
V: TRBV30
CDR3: CAWSPSLRLSTEAFF
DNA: TGTGCCTGGAGTCCTAGTCTCAGGCTGTCCACTGAAGCTTTCTTT

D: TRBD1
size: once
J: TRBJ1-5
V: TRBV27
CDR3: CASKQGAGNQPQHF
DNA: TGTGCCAGCAAACAGGGGGCGGGGAATCAGCCCCAGCATTTT

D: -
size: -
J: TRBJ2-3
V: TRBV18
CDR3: CASSPLLQADTQYF
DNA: TGTGCCAGCTCACCCCTCTTGCAGGCAGATACGCAGTATTTT

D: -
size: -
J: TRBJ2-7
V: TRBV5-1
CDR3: CASSLNGGPYEQYF
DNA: TGCGCCAGCAGCTTGAATGGGGGGCCCTACGAGCAGTACTTC

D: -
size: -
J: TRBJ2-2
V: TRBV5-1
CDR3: CASTRGQPTGELFF
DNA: TGCGCCAGCACCAGGGGTCAACCCACCGGGGAGCTGTTTTTT

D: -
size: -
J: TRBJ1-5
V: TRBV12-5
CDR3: CASGLKRINQPQHF
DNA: TGTGCTAGTGGTTTGAAGCGGATCAATCAGCCCCAGCATTTT

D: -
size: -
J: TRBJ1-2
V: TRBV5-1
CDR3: CASSSDESRGYTF
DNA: TGCGCCAGCAGTTCCGACGAGTCGAGGGGCTACACCTTC

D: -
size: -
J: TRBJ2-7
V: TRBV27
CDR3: CASSLWGSDEQYF
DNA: TGTGCCAGCAGTTTATGGGGTTCGGACGAGCAGTACTTC

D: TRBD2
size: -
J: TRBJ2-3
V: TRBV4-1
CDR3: CASSRTSGTRSTDTQYF
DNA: TGCGCCAGCAGCAGGACTAGCGGTACTCGTAGCACAGATACGCAGTATTTT

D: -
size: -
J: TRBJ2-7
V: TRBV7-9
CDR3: CASSPLDRPSYEQYF
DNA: TGTGCCAGCAGCCCATTAGACAGACCTTCCTACGAGCAGTACTTC

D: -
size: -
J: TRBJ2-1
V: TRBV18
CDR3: CASLPLLSSYNEQFF
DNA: TGTGCCAGCTTACCCTTACTTAGCTCCTACAATGAGCAGTTCTTC

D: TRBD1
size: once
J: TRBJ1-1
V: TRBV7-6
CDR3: CASSAPMFDREDRRGTEAFF
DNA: TGTGCCAGCAGCGCACCCATGTTTGACAGGGAGGACCGGCGAGGCACTGAAGCTTTCTTT

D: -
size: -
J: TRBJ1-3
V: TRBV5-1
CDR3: CASSPELSGNTIYF
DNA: TGCGCCAGCAGCCCAGAACTCTCTGGAAACACCATATATTTT

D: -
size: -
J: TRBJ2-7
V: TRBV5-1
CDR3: CASSLSSFYEQYF
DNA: TGCGCCAGCAGCTTGAGTAGCTTCTACGAGCAGTACTTC

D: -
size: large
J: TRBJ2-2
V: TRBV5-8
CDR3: CASSFSPTGELFF
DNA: TGTGCCAGCAGCTTCAGCCCCACCGGGGAGCTGTTTTTT

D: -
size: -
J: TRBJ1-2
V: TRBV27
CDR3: CASTGQWGRGYGYTF
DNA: TGTGCCAGCACTGGGCAGTGGGGACGAGGCTATGGCTACACCTTC

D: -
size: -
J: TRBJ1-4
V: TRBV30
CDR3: CAWTRQVNEKLFF
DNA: TGTGCCTGGACTAGACAGGTTAATGAAAAACTGTTTTTT

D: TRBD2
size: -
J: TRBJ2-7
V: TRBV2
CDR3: CASRARTSGDDEQYF
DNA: TGTGCCAGCAGGGCCCGGACTAGCGGGGACGACGAGCAGTACTTC

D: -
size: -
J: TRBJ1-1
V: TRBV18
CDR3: CASSPGEWGLNTEAFF
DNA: TGTGCCAGCTCACCGGGGGAGTGGGGGCTGAACACTGAAGCTTTCTTT